This T cell receptor (beta chain) originates from a study of blood T cell repertoires in COVID-19. Study at large: The United States, Italy and Spain provided the acute and convalescent COVID-19 samples.

Original processing methods: Quantification of nucleated cells was approximated via reference gene primer amplification. Assay used: immunoSEQ multiplex PCR; TCRdb lists only in-frame clones, some missing. The V and J calls and clone size are taken from that table; D and trimming were inferred from the DNA. Of 140,000 or so clones listed, around 89% were seen once; the top ten hold 11%. The source of this sequence is an elderly woman with acute or convalescent COVID-19. The sequencing input was peripheral blood.

This CDR3 reads CATSRDQGYGYTF. In nucleotides, the CDR3 is TGTGCCACCAGCAGAGATCAGGGGTATGGCTACACCTTC. This sequence joins TRBV15 and TRBJ1-2; D perhaps matches TRBD1 (6 bases). CDR3 length: 13 amino acids. The V gene lost 0 bases and the J gene lost 5 bases, with 7 bases spanning the gap. The V gene's germline CDR1 is LNHNV and CDR2 YYDKDF (reference sequence). Based on the CDR3 plus reference TRBV15 and TRBJ1-2, the full variable domain is DAMVIQNPRYQVTQFGKPVTLSCSQTLNHNVMYWYQQKSSQAPKLLFHYYDKDFNNEADTPDNFQSRRPNTSFCFLDIRSPGLGDTAMYLCATSRDQGYGYTFGSGTRLTVV.